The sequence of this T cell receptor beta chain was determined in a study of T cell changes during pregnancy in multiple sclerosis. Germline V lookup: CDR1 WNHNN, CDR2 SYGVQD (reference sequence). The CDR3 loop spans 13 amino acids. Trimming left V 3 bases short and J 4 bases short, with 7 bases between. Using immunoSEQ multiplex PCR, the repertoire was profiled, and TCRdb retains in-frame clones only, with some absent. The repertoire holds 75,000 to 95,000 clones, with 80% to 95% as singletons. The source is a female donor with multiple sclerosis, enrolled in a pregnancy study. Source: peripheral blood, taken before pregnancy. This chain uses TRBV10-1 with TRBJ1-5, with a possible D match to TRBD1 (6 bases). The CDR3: CASSEQGNQPQHF. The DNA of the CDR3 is TGCGCCAGCAGTGAACAGGGAAATCAGCCCCAGCATTTT.